This TCR beta chain emerged from a study of cytomegalovirus exposure and HLA in healthy donors. Findings and caveats of the study: Altogether, 150 or so TCR beta chains were recorded as cytomegalovirus-associated.

As regards this clone: Its antigen is unknown.

Use of 60 Vbeta and 13 Jbeta primers characterized the PCR. TCRdb's table, derived via immunoSEQ multiplex PCR, lists solely in-frame clones and lacks some. The data show 100,000 or so clones, around 75% seen once. Between the trimmed V and J ends, which lost 1 base and 4 bases, there was a span of 17 bases. This CDR3 contains 16 residues. Germline assignment: CDR1 SGHTA and CDR2 FQGNSA. This chain connects TRBV7-2 to TRBJ2-7; the D gene is possibly TRBD2 (6 bases). The material sequenced was PBMCs. This clonotype was obtained from a man aged 45 to 65 in good health and CMV-seronegative. The CDR3: CASSLGAVADKYEQYF. The CDR3 coding sequence is TGTGCCAGCAGCTTAGGGGCGGTAGCGGATAAATACGAGCAGTACTTC. The variable domain in full, completed from reference TRBV7-2 and TRBJ2-7, reads GAGVSQSPSNKVTEKGKDVELRCDPISGHTALYWYRQSLGQGLEFLIYFQGNSAPDKSGLPSDRFSAERTGGSVSTLTIQRTQQEDSAVYLCASSLGAVADKYEQYFGPGTRLTVT.